Below, one T cell receptor beta chain is given with its context. Its antigen is not identified. V lost 4 bases and J lost 1; bases outside the gene matches: 3. CDR1 and CDR2 (germline): LGHNA, YNFKEQ. The CDR3 has 14 amino acids. Assay used: immunoSEQ multiplex PCR; TCRdb lists only in-frame clones, some missing. This table holds under 250,000 clones, roughly three quarters found once. These data are taken from a study of cytomegalovirus exposure and HLA in healthy donors. Across the whole study: Per a later analysis, the approximately 690 first-cohort and approximately 120 validation repertoires shared one platform.

General observations from the study: A subsequent analysis found that TCR clusters from the first cohort also tended to co-occur in the 120 or so validation repertoires, with approximately 95% of cluster scores above 0. A list of 164 TCR beta chains associated with cytomegalovirus was given. CMV antigen specificity was confirmed in vitro for three CMV-associated chains.

The sequenced sample consisted of PBMCs. The chain recombines TRBV4-2 with TRBJ2-5; 7 bases agree with TRBD1. The sequence derives from a woman aged 25 to 39 in good health and CMV-seronegative. CDR3 sequence: CASSPGTAQETQYF. The CDR3 coding sequence is TGTGCCAGCAGCCCCGGGACAGCCCAAGAGACCCAGTACTTC.